This TCR beta chain appears in the sequencing data of a study of graft-versus-host responses after intestinal transplantation. Looking at the study overall: Recipients got multivisceral, liver-intestinal, or isolated intestinal transplants.

With regard to this clone: Its specificity is not known.

The CDR3 consists of 12 residues. The V gene lost 8 bases and the J gene lost 1 base, with 9 bases spanning the gap. Per germline, CDR1 LNHDA and CDR2 SQIVND (reference sequence). Assay: immunoSEQ multiplex PCR; the TCRdb copy retains only in-frame clones and omits some. The data contain roughly 97,000 clones, more than 85% of them seen just once; the ten biggest clones take up 0.7% to 0.9%. The sequence came from a human donor who received an intestinal transplant. Material: unstimulated CD4+ T cells sorted from spleen or lymph node cells, obtained before intestinal transplant. The J gene is TRBJ2-7, the V gene TRBV19; D is ambiguous. CDR3 coding DNA: TGTGCCAGTGCGTCCCGGTCCTACGAGCAGTACTTC. This gives the protein CASASRSYEQYF.